The 12 T cell receptor beta chains presented below share a single source sample, sequenced in a study of CD8 T cells in Susac syndrome. Random hexamers primed reverse transcription of about 0.45 to 1 ug RNA. TCRdb itself ran the immunoSEQ multiplex PCR reads through MiXCR, one entry per CDR3 protein. In the table there are more than 250,000 distinct CDR3 sequences, 92% of which are singletons. Sequencing was done on a sample of CD4+ T cells from PBMCs. The receptors here all came from a human donor with multiple sclerosis.

The V call is TRBV9, the J call TRBJ2-1; 7 bases align to TRBD2. V dropped 0 bases and J dropped 2; count of bases not matched to a gene: 5. From germline, CDR1 is SGDLS and CDR2 YYNGEE. CDR3 length: 16 amino acids. The CDR3 region has the DNA TGTGCCAGCAGCGTAGGGAGCGGGACGACCTACAATGAGCAGTTCTTC. Its translation: CASSVGSGTTYNEQFF. The whole variable domain, remainder taken from reference TRBV9 and TRBJ2-1, is DSGVTQTPKHLITATGQRVTLRCSPRSGDLSVYWYQQSLDQGLQFLIQYYNGEERAKGNILERFSAQQFPDLHSELNLSSLELGDSALYFCASSVGSGTTYNEQFFGPGTRLTVL.

The gene calls are TRBV20-1 and TRBJ2-7, with a weak D call TRBD1 (5 bases). This CDR3 region has 15 residues. V was clipped by 1 base and J by 0 bases, with 13 bases between them. Per the germline V gene, CDR1 is DFQATT and CDR2 is SNEGSKA (reference sequence). CDR3 amino acids: CSARARGRASYEQYF. CDR3 sequence (DNA): TGCAGTGCTAGAGCGCGCGGCAGGGCCTCCTACGAGCAGTACTTC.

The chain is built from TRBV20-1 and TRBJ2-4, with 8 bases lining up with TRBD2. CDR1 and CDR2 (germline): DFQATT, SNEGSKA (reference sequence). The CDR3 contains 15 residues. The ends lost 3 bases at V and 0 bases at J; junction bases unmatched: 4. The CDR3 sequence is CSASSGIIAKNIQYF. The CDR3 DNA is TGCAGTGCTAGTAGCGGGATCATAGCCAAAAACATTCAGTACTTC.

This clonotype was seen only once. The chain has TRBV10-3 and TRBJ1-1; TRBD1 matches at 7 bases. Germline CDR1 and CDR2: ENHRY and SYGVKD. V gave up 4 bases and J gave up 10 bases; unmatched junction bases: 9. The length of the CDR3 is 13 residues. CDR3 bases: TGTGCCATCAGTGGGGGGACAGTATCAAGAGCTTTCTTT. Translation gives CAISGGTVSRAFF.

The V call is TRBV6-2 or TRBV6-3, the J call TRBJ1-4; no clear D. Deletions cut 5 bases from V and 0 bases from J, with 28 bases between. The germline CDR1 and CDR2 sequences are MNHEY and SVGEGT. This CDR3 is built from 21 residues. The CDR3 is CASSRWNGLTLKSTTNEKLFF. The CDR3 DNA reads TGTGCCAGCAGTAGGTGGAACGGGCTCACCCTGAAATCAACAACTAATGAAAAACTGTTTTTT.

The chain combines TRBV29-1 with TRBJ1-2; D unclear. V was shortened by 7 bases and J by 7 bases, with 16 bases between the two germline ends. Germline CDR1 reads SQVTM; CDR2 reads ANQGSEA. The CDR3 covers 12 residues. The CDR3 spells CSAQDGYGGYTF. The CDR3 nucleotides read TGCAGCGCCCAGGACGGCTATGGTGGCTACACCTTC.

The V gene is TRBV12-3 or TRBV12-4, the J gene TRBJ1-2; D may be TRBD1 (5 bases). This CDR3 contains 13 residues. The V and J ends lost 1 base and 4 bases respectively, with 7 bases between them. CDR3 loop: CASSLGRGYGYTF. CDR3 coding DNA: TGTGCCAGCAGTTTAGGGAGGGGCTATGGCTACACCTTC.

This clonotype appeared a few times. The rearrangement uses TRBV27 and TRBJ1-1, with 11 bases aligning to TRBD1. V was pared by 5 bases and J by 8 bases, with 7 bases of the junction left unmatched. The CDR3 has 14 amino acids. Looked up from germline, CDR1 is MNHEY and CDR2 is SMNVEV (reference sequence). This CDR3 is CASSPDRGPAEAFF. CDR3 coding DNA: TGTGCCAGCAGTCCGGACAGGGGGCCTGCCGAAGCTTTCTTT.

The genes are TRBV10-1 and TRBJ1-5; 9 nucleotides line up with TRBD1. CDR1 is WNHNN and CDR2 is SYGVQD in the germline V gene (reference sequence). J gave up 3 bases and V 5 bases, and 11 bases lay outside the gene matches. The length of the CDR3 is 17 residues. CDR3 bases: TGCGCCAGCAGTCTGGACAGGGGATCCCCCCTCAATCAGCCCCAGCATTTT. Protein product: CASSLDRGSPLNQPQHF.

The chain combines TRBV7-2 with TRBJ2-1; D ambiguous. Looked up from germline, CDR1 is SGHTA and CDR2 is FQGNSA. V was shortened by 1 base and J by 5 bases, with 3 bases between the two germline ends. The CDR3 covers 12 residues. The CDR3 coding sequence is TGTGCCAGCAGCTTAGTGAACAATGAGCAGTTCTTC. It yields the protein CASSLVNNEQFF.

CDR3 in amino acids: CSVEGGTDEQFF. CDR3 bases: TGCAGCGTTGAAGGTGGCACGGATGAGCAGTTCTTC. V usage is TRBV29-1 and J usage is TRBJ2-1; D uncertain. This CDR3 is 12 amino acids long. CDR1 and CDR2 from the germline V gene are SQVTM and ANQGSEA. Trimming took 1 base from V and 8 from J, leaving 9 bases between them.

The J gene is TRBJ2-7, the V gene TRBV4-2, with 7 bases aligning to TRBD2. V lost 1 base to trimming and J lost 5 bases; unmatched junction nucleotides: 8. Germline CDR1 LGHNA, CDR2 YNFKEQ. The CDR3 has 15 residues. This chain's CDR3 is CASSQGWEGRDEQYF. The CDR3 DNA follows: TGTGCCAGCAGCCAAGGGTGGGAGGGCCGGGACGAGCAGTACTTC.